The subject of this entry is one T cell receptor beta chain. This sample is drawn from a study of OX40 agonist ivuxolimab in advanced cancers. CDR3 length: 13 residues. Trimming at V came to 6 bases and at J to 6 bases, leaving 6 bases not matched to a gene. Germline-derived CDR1 and CDR2 are SEHNR and FQNEAQ (reference sequence). Method: immunoSEQ multiplex PCR; TCRdb's copy keeps in-frame clones and lacks some. The table records about 58,000 clones, 70% to 90% of them present only once. This chain joins TRBV7-9 and TRBJ1-1; 8 positions agree with TRBD1. This TCR came from an adult with an advanced solid tumor such as melanoma, head and neck, liver or kidney cancer. The source material was CD4+ or CD8+ T cells sorted from blood, sampled in a trial of the OX40 agonist ivuxolimab. CDR3 amino acids: CASSLQQGAEAFF. CDR3 nucleotide sequence: TGTGCCAGCAGTTTACAACAGGGGGCTGAAGCTTTCTTT.